A single sample is the source of the 16 T cell receptor beta chains below, sequenced in a study of PD-1 blockade in mismatch repair-deficient tumors. The table came from immunoSEQ multiplex PCR; TCRdb's copy has only in-frame clones and leaves some out. The sample lists some 100,000 clones; 70% to 85% were seen once. The material sequenced was peripheral blood, taken roughly 35 weeks after starting pembrolizumab. These receptors all come from an adult with mismatch repair-deficient cancer.

The rearrangement joins TRBV19 to TRBJ2-1, with D possibly matching TRBD2 (6 bases). V lost 8 bases, J lost 4 bases, and 12 bases lay in between. The CDR3 is 13 amino acids. Germline V gives CDR1 LNHDA, CDR2 SQIVND (reference sequence). CDR3 in amino acids: CASATGLYNEQFF. The CDR3 DNA reads as TGTGCCAGTGCTACGGGACTTTACAATGAGCAGTTCTTC.

The rearrangement links TRBV11-3 to TRBJ2-1; 13 bases map to TRBD2. Trimming cost V 5 bases and J 8 bases; bases outside gene matches: 6. Germline V CDR1 and CDR2: SGHNT, YENEEA. The CDR3 is 15 residues long. CDR3 nucleotides: TGTGCCAGCAGCGGACTAGCGGGAGCGAACGATGAGCAGTTCTTC. Its translation: CASSGLAGANDEQFF.

The J gene is TRBJ1-4, the V gene TRBV5-1; D is unclear. With 0 bases removed from V and 6 bases from J, the gap between germline ends came to 3 bases. The CDR3 spans 12 residues. The germline CDR1 and CDR2 sequences are SGHRS and YFSETQ. This CDR3 is CASSLGDEKLFF. The CDR3 region has the DNA TGCGCCAGCAGCTTGGGGGATGAAAAACTGTTTTTT. Using reference TRBV5-1 and TRBJ1-4 for the parts outside the CDR3, the full variable domain is KAGVTQTPRYLIKTRGQQVTLSCSPISGHRSVSWYQQTPGQGLQFLFEYFSETQRNKGNFPGRFSGRQFSNSRSEMNVSTLELGDSALYLCASSLGDEKLFFGSGTQLSVL.

The chain is built from TRBV5-8 and TRBJ2-1; D unclear. The V gene lost 3 bases and the J gene lost 10 bases, with 5 bases spanning the gap. The germline gives CDR1 SGHTS, CDR2 YDEGEE. This CDR3 has 10 amino acids. The CDR3 sequence is CASSSREQFF. In DNA, the CDR3 is TGTGCCAGCAGCTCGAGGGAGCAGTTCTTC.

The rearrangement joins TRBV5-5 to TRBJ1-2; possible D gene TRBD1, 5 bases. This CDR3 spans 14 amino acids. Trimming took 4 bases from V and 4 from J, leaving 14 bases between them. Germline values: CDR1 SGHKS, CDR2 YYEKEE (reference sequence). This chain's CDR3 is CASSGGAAGYGYTF. The CDR3, as DNA: TGTGCCAGCAGCGGGGGAGCGGCTGGCTATGGCTACACCTTC.

This clone was counted a single time. The chain is built from TRBV29-1 and TRBJ2-7; 10 bases are a match to TRBD2. The CDR3 loop spans 14 amino acids. V lost 6 bases to trimming and J lost 6 bases; unmatched junction nucleotides: 11. Per the germline V gene, CDR1 is SQVTM and CDR2 is ANQGSEA. The CDR3 DNA sequence: TGCAGCGTCGCCGGACTAGCGGCCGGCTCCGAGCAGTACTTC. Protein: CSVAGLAAGSEQYF.

The chain joins TRBV5-6 to TRBJ2-3; 7 nucleotides line up with TRBD2. The CDR3 contains 15 residues. CDR1 SGHDT and CDR2 YYEEEE come from the germline V gene. V lost 7 bases, J lost 5 bases, and 13 bases stayed unmatched. This chain's CDR3 is CASDDGEGLIDTQYF. The CDR3 DNA is TGTGCCAGCGATGACGGGGAGGGCCTTATAGATACGCAGTATTTT.

The V gene is TRBV5-1, the J gene TRBJ1-4; D might be TRBD1 (5 bases). V was shortened by 0 bases and J by 0 bases, with 9 bases between the two germline ends. CDR1 SGHRS and CDR2 YFSETQ come from the germline V gene. CDR3 size: 16 residues. The CDR3 DNA reads TGCGCCAGCAGCTTGGGGGGCTCCACAACTAATGAAAAACTGTTTTTT. Translating gives CASSLGGSTTNEKLFF. Together with reference TRBV5-1 and TRBJ1-4, the CDR3 gives the full variable domain: KAGVTQTPRYLIKTRGQQVTLSCSPISGHRSVSWYQQTPGQGLQFLFEYFSETQRNKGNFPGRFSGRQFSNSRSEMNVSTLELGDSALYLCASSLGGSTTNEKLFFGSGTQLSVL.

The rearrangement links TRBV5-1 to TRBJ2-1; 11 bases line up with TRBD2. The CDR3 consists of 13 residues. J gave up 14 bases and V 5 bases, and 9 bases lay outside the gene matches. Germline V gives CDR1 SGHRS, CDR2 YFSETQ. CDR3 loop: CASSDRTSGFKFF. The CDR3 nucleotides are TGCGCCAGCAGTGACAGGACTAGCGGGTTCAAGTTCTTC.

The CDR3 reads CASSLTRVSDEQFF. DNA for the CDR3: TGTGCCAGCAGCTTAACGAGGGTCAGCGACGAGCAGTTCTTC. V usage is TRBV7-3 and J usage is TRBJ2-1, with D possibly being TRBD2 (5 bases). CDR1 and CDR2 from the germline V gene are SGHTA and FQGTGA. Trimming removed 0 bases at V and 10 bases at J, with 13 bases between. The CDR3 is 14 residues long.

The chain couples TRBV10-2 to TRBJ2-2, with TRBD2 matching over 7 bases. The V gene's germline CDR1 is WSHSY and CDR2 SAAADI. With 8 bases clipped from V and 1 base from J, the junction kept 13 bases outside the gene matches. The CDR3 is 17 amino acids. The CDR3 nucleotides are TGCGCCAGCGCGCAGAACCTAGCGGCTAAGAACACCGGGGAGCTGTTTTTT. It yields the protein CASAQNLAAKNTGELFF.

This chain uses TRBV30 with TRBJ2-3; 14 bases line up with TRBD2. The V gene end was trimmed by 5 bases and the J gene end by 6 bases; junction bases not matched to a gene: 7. This CDR3 spans 15 amino acids. Looked up from germline, CDR1 is GTSNPN and CDR2 is SVGIG (reference sequence). The CDR3 protein is CAWDWTSGRRDTQYF. The DNA of the CDR3 is TGTGCCTGGGACTGGACTAGCGGGAGGAGGGATACGCAGTATTTT.

This clone was seen a single time. Relative to the germline gene, one junction end is altered; a read error may explain this. The CDR3 DNA is TGCAGCGCCGCCGTTGGCCTAGGGTACAGTGAGCAGTTCTTC. It encodes CSAAVGLGYSEQFF. This chain connects TRBV29-1 to TRBJ2-1, with D unclear. Per the germline V gene, CDR1 is SQVTM and CDR2 is ANQGSEA. The length of the CDR3 is 14 residues.

This chain uses TRBV7-9 with TRBJ1-1, with D unclear. The CDR3 totals 14 residues. Trimming took off 3 bases at V and 6 bases at J, with 14 bases between the two ends. Germline V gene lookup returns CDR1 SEHNR and CDR2 FQNEAQ (reference sequence). Here the CDR3 DNA reads TGTGCCAGCAGCTTTAGAGGGTCTGGGGCTGAAGCTTTCTTT. Translating gives CASSFRGSGAEAFF.

This chain uses TRBV5-1 with TRBJ1-1, with D perhaps TRBD1 (5 bases). CDR1 is SGHRS, CDR2 YFSETQ, per germline. With 3 bases removed from V and 1 base from J, the gap between germline ends came to 10 bases. The CDR3 consists of 14 residues. For the CDR3, the DNA is TGCGCCAGCAGCTCATCGGGGGGGAACACTGAAGCTTTCTTT. Amino acids: CASSSSGGNTEAFF.

A single count supports this clone. V is TRBV5-1 and J is TRBJ2-3; 8 bases line up with TRBD1. Germline CDR1 is SGHRS and CDR2 is YFSETQ. The V and J ends lost 6 bases and 4 bases, in that order; junction bases with no gene match: 13. The CDR3 is 16 amino acids. The CDR3 sequence is CASTPQGAQVADTQYF. The CDR3 nucleotides read TGCGCCAGCACGCCTCAGGGGGCGCAGGTCGCAGATACGCAGTATTTT.